This T cell receptor (beta chain) was obtained from a study of cytomegalovirus exposure and HLA in healthy donors. Donors were ostensibly healthy at sampling, although undocumented immune exposures were probable. The PCR ran on 60 Vbeta and 13 Jbeta primers. Here immunoSEQ multiplex PCR was the method, and the copy in TCRdb shows in-frame clones only, minus some. This sample's table reports 220,000 or so clones. The CDR3 length is 17 residues. The ends lost 4 bases at V and 7 bases at J; junction bases unmatched: 11. Per germline, CDR1 MNHEY and CDR2 SMNVEV (reference sequence). This rearrangement joins TRBV27 to TRBJ2-1; 12 bases are shared with TRBD2. The sequencing sample was made of PBMCs. The clonotype comes from a girl aged 2 to 9 in good health and CMV-seropositive. Here the CDR3 DNA reads TGTGCCAGCAGTTCAACCTCTTCTAGCGGGAGGGCGAATGAGCAGTTCTTC. Translated: CASSSTSSSGRANEQFF.